This entry lists 32 T cell receptor beta chains sequenced from one sample in a study of blood T cell repertoires in COVID-19 (dated by TCRdb to about 2020). Receptor amplification or capture employed the immunoSEQ multiplex PCR assay. TCRdb holds this immuneACCESS table with in-frame rearrangements only. Some clones are missing; in checked studies, unresolved V genes explain under half, and the rest has no known cause. The table for this sample lists fewer than 400,000 clones; more than 90% of them were counted only once. In total, the top ten clones hold roughly 3.9% of the sample. The source material was PBMCs or T cells enriched from blood (not recorded which). These receptors all stem from a woman aged 25 to 39 who had been exposed to COVID-19.

This clone was seen only a few times. This sequence joins TRBV13 and TRBJ2-7, with 8 positions matching TRBD1. V trimming: 9 bases; J trimming: 3 bases; junction bases outside the gene matches: 4. Germline-derived CDR1 and CDR2 are PRHDT and FYEKMQ (reference sequence). This CDR3 contains 12 residues. This chain's CDR3 is CASGTGGYEQYF. CDR3 nucleotide sequence: TGTGCCAGTGGCACAGGGGGCTACGAGCAGTACTTC.

The V call is TRBV5-4, the J call TRBJ2-5, with D maybe TRBD1 (7 bases). Germline V gene lookup returns CDR1 SGHNT and CDR2 YYREEE (reference sequence). The V and J ends lost 4 bases and 2 bases respectively, with 18 bases between them. The CDR3 sequence is 16 residues long. The CDR3 bases are TGTGCCAGCAGCAAAGGGGGGACAGACCCTCAAGAGACCCAGTACTTC. It yields the protein CASSKGGTDPQETQYF.

This clone came up once. This chain joins TRBV5-1 and TRBJ1-2; D perhaps matches TRBD1 (5 bases). Germline V lookup: CDR1 SGHRS, CDR2 YFSETQ. Between the trimmed V and J ends, which lost 0 bases and 6 bases, there was a span of 15 bases. CDR3 size: 15 residues. The CDR3 protein is CASSLAEARVDGYTF. CDR3 DNA sequence: TGCGCCAGCAGCTTGGCCGAGGCCAGGGTCGATGGCTACACCTTC.

This rearrangement joins TRBV10-1 to TRBJ1-4; no clear D. This CDR3 is built from 17 residues. From germline, CDR1 is WNHNN and CDR2 SYGVQD (reference sequence). V shed 6 bases and J shed 0 bases, with 17 bases lying between them. The CDR3 region is CASRGGQSETTNEKLFF. CDR3 sequence (DNA): TGCGCCAGCAGAGGAGGGCAAAGCGAGACAACTAATGAAAAACTGTTTTTT.

The gene calls are TRBV12-3 or TRBV12-4 and TRBJ2-4; D remains unclear. V shed 4 bases and J shed 5 bases, with 6 bases lying between them. This CDR3 has 12 amino acids. The CDR3 sequence is CASSYFENIQYF. The CDR3 nucleotides are TGTGCCAGCAGTTATTTCGAAAACATTCAGTACTTC.

The chain couples TRBV6-5 to TRBJ2-5; 10 bases align to TRBD1. The germline V gene has CDR1 MNHEY and CDR2 SVGAGI. The CDR3 runs 15 residues. Trimming took 4 bases from V and 5 from J; bases not matched to a gene: 7. In DNA form, the CDR3 reads TGTGCCAGCAGTTGGGGACAGGGGAGACGGGAGACCCAGTACTTC. The encoded protein is CASSWGQGRRETQYF.

The V call is TRBV7-2, the J call TRBJ1-3; TRBD1 is a possible D gene (6 bases). With 3 bases removed from V and 1 base from J, the gap between germline ends came to 7 bases. The CDR3 length is 14 residues. CDR1 is SGHTA and CDR2 is FQGNSA in the germline V gene. The CDR3 loop reads CASSLQGSGNTIYF. As DNA, the CDR3 is TGTGCCAGCAGCTTGCAGGGGTCTGGAAACACCATATATTTT.

The CDR3 bases are TGTGCCAGCAAGTTGGAGGAGGGTTATGGAGGCTACACCTTC. It translates to CASKLEEGYGGYTF. This rearrangement joins TRBV2 to TRBJ1-2; D gene ambiguous. Germline loops: CDR1 SNHLY, CDR2 FYNNEI. CDR3 length: 14 amino acids. Trimming removed 7 bases at V and 8 bases at J, with 20 bases between.

This clone occurred once. The rearrangement joins TRBV19 to TRBJ2-1; tentatively, D is TRBD2 (5 bases). The germline V gene encodes CDR1 LNHDA and CDR2 SQIVND (reference sequence). CDR3 size: 14 residues. The germline V and J ends were trimmed by 10 bases and 8 bases, with 21 bases remaining between them. In DNA form, the CDR3 reads TGTGCCACTAGGGCCCGGACTCTCGGCCATGAGCAGTTCTTC. This translates into CATRARTLGHEQFF.

The chain has TRBV6-5 and TRBJ1-5; perhaps TRBD1 as D (6 bases). The germline V gene has CDR1 MNHEY and CDR2 SVGAGI. CDR3 length equals 13 residues. Trimming shortened V by 5 bases and J by 6 bases, and 11 bases separated the two germline ends. The DNA for the CDR3 is TGTGCCAGCAGTACCCAGGGGAGTCAGCCCCAGCATTTT. Amino acids: CASSTQGSQPQHF.

This chain joins TRBV6-5 and TRBJ1-4; D not resolved. CDR1 is MNHEY, CDR2 SVGAGI, per germline. V was trimmed by 8 bases and J by 0 bases, leaving 13 bases between them. The length of the CDR3 is 15 residues. The CDR3 region has the DNA TGTGCCAGCTCTAGGCAGTTTGCAACTAATGAAAAACTGTTTTTT. Translation: CASSRQFATNEKLFF.

This chain uses TRBV4-1 with TRBJ1-2; D might be TRBD1 (6 bases). This CDR3 region has 16 residues. V lost 4 bases to trimming and J lost 8 bases, with 23 bases between them. Germline V lookup: CDR1 MGHRA, CDR2 YSYEKL. Here the CDR3 reads CASSLTGSLGGQGYTF. CDR3 DNA: TGCGCCAGCAGCCTTACCGGGTCCCTGGGTGGACAGGGCTACACCTTC.

The rearrangement joins TRBV11-3 to TRBJ2-4, with D perhaps TRBD2 (7 bases). Germline CDR1 reads SGHNT; CDR2 reads YENEEA. The CDR3 covers 16 residues. The ends were cut back, 0 bases at V and 6 bases at J, with 15 bases in the middle. CDR3 bases: TGTGCCAGCAGCTTAGAGGGCGGGGGCATAGGAAACATTCAGTACTTC. Its translation is CASSLEGGGIGNIQYF.

The J gene is TRBJ2-6, the V gene TRBV19; D is possibly TRBD1 (5 bases). Germline V CDR1 and CDR2: LNHDA, SQIVND (reference sequence). This CDR3 is built from 16 residues. Trimming removed 9 bases from V and 3 bases from J, with 18 bases in between. CDR3 DNA sequence: TGTGCCAGCCAAAGAGACAGTGGCAGTGGGGCCAACGTCCTGACTTTC. It yields the protein CASQRDSGSGANVLTF.

This chain links TRBV29-1 with TRBJ1-6; possibly TRBD1 for D (5 bases). Germline values: CDR1 SQVTM, CDR2 ANQGSEA. Trimming left V 5 bases short and J 6 bases short, with 11 bases between. The CDR3 covers 13 residues. The CDR3 coding sequence is TGCAGCGTTTTGCCAGGGTTTAATTCACCCCTCCACTTT. It yields the protein CSVLPGFNSPLHF.

The chain carries TRBV6-1 and TRBJ2-7, with 7 bases aligning to TRBD2. Germline trimming cut 3 bases from V and 0 bases from J; bases unmatched to any gene: 8. The CDR3 length is 16 residues. Looked up from germline, CDR1 is MNHNS and CDR2 is SASEGT. Here the CDR3 DNA reads TGTGCCAGCAGTGAGATGGCAGCGGGGTTCTCCTACGAGCAGTACTTC. Translating it yields CASSEMAAGFSYEQYF.

Worth noting for this clone: A much larger clone lies a single base off, so this may be a read error. This sequence joins TRBV9 and TRBJ2-2; 10 bases line up with TRBD1. This CDR3 is built from 15 residues. V dropped 4 bases and J dropped 6; count of bases not matched to a gene: 6. Per germline, CDR1 SGDLS and CDR2 YYNGEE. For the CDR3, the DNA is TGTGCCAGCAGCCTGGGACAGGGGAGGGCCGGGGAGCTGTTTTTT. This translates into CASSLGQGRAGELFF.

The chain uses TRBV5-1 and TRBJ2-1; 7 bases align to TRBD2. Trimming removed 0 bases from V and 6 bases from J; junction bases left unmatched: 6. Germline V gives CDR1 SGHRS, CDR2 YFSETQ. This CDR3 region has 15 residues. The CDR3 DNA reads TGCGCCAGCAGCTTGGTGACGGGGGGTGGCAATGAGCAGTTCTTC. It translates to CASSLVTGGGNEQFF.

This chain connects TRBV3-1 (or the pseudogene TRBV3-2) to TRBJ1-2; 10 bases map to TRBD1. Trimming at V came to 6 bases and at J to 4 bases, leaving 5 bases not matched to a gene. The CDR3 length is 14 residues. Germline assignment: CDR1 LGHDT and CDR2 YNNKEL (reference sequence). The CDR3 region has the DNA TGTGCCAGCAGGTCCGGACAGGGGGGCTATGGCTACACCTTC. Amino acids: CASRSGQGGYGYTF.

The V call is TRBV7-9, the J call TRBJ2-1; 9 bases map to TRBD1. V lost 4 bases and J lost 9; bases outside the gene matches: 10. CDR3 length: 15 amino acids. The germline V gene has CDR1 SEHNR and CDR2 FQNEAQ (reference sequence). This chain's CDR3 is CASSSRDRVSGEQFF. The CDR3 DNA reads TGTGCCAGCAGCTCCCGGGACAGGGTTTCCGGTGAGCAGTTCTTC.

This clone was seen once. The chain links TRBV10-3 to TRBJ2-1; D perhaps matches TRBD1 (6 bases). The germline CDR1 and CDR2 sequences are ENHRY and SYGVKD. CDR3 length equals 15 residues. V was cut by 2 bases and J by 0 bases, with 8 bases left in between. The chain's CDR3 is CAISEPTGSYNEQFF. CDR3 coding DNA: TGTGCCATCAGTGAGCCGACAGGCTCCTACAATGAGCAGTTCTTC.

The chain links TRBV11-2 to TRBJ1-2, with D perhaps TRBD1 (6 bases). The CDR3 has 15 amino acids. V was trimmed by 6 bases and J by 1 base, leaving 15 bases between them. Germline CDR1 is SGHAT and CDR2 is FQNNGV. CDR3 sequence (DNA): TGTGCCAGCAGGCCTAAGAACAGGGATAACTATGGCTACACCTTC. This encodes CASRPKNRDNYGYTF. Supplemented by reference TRBV11-2 and TRBJ1-2, the full variable domain reads EAGVAQSPRYKIIEKRQSVAFWCNPISGHATLYWYQQILGQGPKLLIQFQNNGVVDDSQLPKDRFSAERLKGVDSTLKIQPAKLEDSAVYLCASRPKNRDNYGYTFGSGTRLTVV.

This chain uses TRBV12-5 with TRBJ1-5; D is perhaps TRBD1 (6 bases). V gave up 0 bases and J gave up 4 bases, with 7 bases separating them. This CDR3 is 14 amino acids long. CDR1 LGHNT and CDR2 FRNRAP come from the germline V gene. The DNA of the CDR3 is TGTGCTAGTGGTTTGGTGGGGGCGAATCAGCCCCAGCATTTT. Its translation: CASGLVGANQPQHF. The complete variable domain, with remaining parts taken from reference TRBV12-5 and TRBJ1-5, reads DARVTQTPRHKVTEMGQEVTMRCQPILGHNTVFWYRQTMMQGLELLAYFRNRAPLDDSGMPKDRFSAEMPDATLATLKIQPSEPRDSAVYFCASGLVGANQPQHFGDGTRLSIL.

The chain joins TRBV3-1 (or the pseudogene TRBV3-2) to TRBJ1-3; 11 bases are a match to TRBD1. The length of the CDR3 is 16 residues. CDR1 and CDR2 from the germline V gene are LGHDT and YNNKEL (reference sequence). With V trimmed by 5 bases and J by 1 base, 4 bases remained unmatched. CDR3 coding DNA: TGTGCCAGCAGCTCCGGGACAGGGGGGTCTGGAAACACCATATATTTT. Translating gives CASSSGTGGSGNTIYF.

The chain combines TRBV18 with TRBJ1-1; D ambiguous. The CDR3 loop spans 13 amino acids. Trimming pared 3 bases from V and 0 bases from J, leaving 5 bases between. Germline V gives CDR1 KGHSH, CDR2 LQKENI. The CDR3 reads CASSPRLNTEAFF. CDR3 in DNA: TGTGCCAGCTCACCCAGGTTGAACACTGAAGCTTTCTTT.

The chain recombines TRBV7-6 with TRBJ2-1, with TRBD2 matching over 8 bases. V trimming: 5 bases; J trimming: 7 bases; junction bases outside the gene matches: 7. Germline V gene data show CDR1 as SGHVS and CDR2 as FNYEAQ. The CDR3 has 14 amino acids. The chain's CDR3 is CASSPRLAGNEQFF. As DNA, the CDR3 is TGTGCCAGCAGCCCCCGGCTAGCGGGTAATGAGCAGTTCTTC.

The J gene is TRBJ2-5, the V gene TRBV10-3, with 9 positions matching TRBD1. Trimming cost V 10 bases and J 1 base; bases outside gene matches: 7. This CDR3 has 14 amino acids. Germline CDR1 ENHRY, CDR2 SYGVKD. The CDR3, as DNA: TGTGCCACCGGGGACAGGGCTACCCAAGAGACCCAGTACTTC. It translates to CATGDRATQETQYF.

The J gene is TRBJ2-3, the V gene TRBV7-9; 9 bases map to TRBD1. V shed 5 bases and J 4 bases; nucleotides not matched to a gene: 13. The CDR3 contains 17 residues. The germline V gene has CDR1 SEHNR and CDR2 FQNEAQ (reference sequence). CDR3 sequence (DNA): TGTGCCAGCAGCGTGACCCCCGGGACAGGGTATTCAGATACGCAGTATTTT. As protein: CASSVTPGTGYSDTQYF.

This clone was detected only once. The chain couples TRBV4-1 to TRBJ2-7; 8 positions match TRBD2. From germline, CDR1 is MGHRA and CDR2 YSYEKL. The CDR3 has 15 amino acids. The trim removed 0 bases at V and 5 bases at J, leaving 6 bases unmatched. Here the CDR3 DNA reads TGCGCCAGCAGCCAAGAGGCGGGGGGCACCCACGAGCAGTACTTC. Amino acids: CASSQEAGGTHEQYF.

This chain joins TRBV6-6 and TRBJ1-4, with a tentative D call TRBD1 (5 bases). Per the germline V gene, CDR1 is MNHNY and CDR2 is SVGAGI (reference sequence). Trimming cost V 2 bases and J 5 bases, with 15 bases left between them. CDR3 size: 16 residues. The CDR3 region has the DNA TGTGCCAGCAGTTACGGGGGGACCTTCCGGAATGAAAAACTGTTTTTT. It codes for CASSYGGTFRNEKLFF.

V gene TRBV19 combines with J gene TRBJ1-2; perhaps TRBD1 as D (5 bases). The CDR3 runs to 17 residues. Trimming stripped 3 bases from V and 5 bases from J, with 22 bases between. CDR1 and CDR2 (germline): LNHDA, SQIVND (reference sequence). The CDR3 sequence is CASSMRGSRGTGYGYTF. The CDR3 bases are TGTGCCAGTAGTATGCGGGGCTCGCGGGGGACGGGGTATGGCTACACCTTC. Filled out from reference TRBV19 and TRBJ1-2, the complete variable domain reads DGGITQSPKYLFRKEGQNVTLSCEQNLNHDAMYWYRQDPGQGLRLIYYSQIVNDFQKGDIAEGYSVSREKKESFPLTVTSAQKNPTAFYLCASSMRGSRGTGYGYTFGSGTRLTVV.

This clone occurred a few times. This chain connects TRBV29-1 to TRBJ1-2; TRBD1 aligns across 9 bases. J gave up 5 bases and V 4 bases, and 8 bases lay outside the gene matches. There are 14 residues in the CDR3. Germline lookup yields CDR1 SQVTM and CDR2 ANQGSEA. CDR3 residues: CSVGGTGRGYGYTF. The DNA for the CDR3 is TGCAGCGTTGGAGGGACAGGGAGGGGGTATGGCTACACCTTC.